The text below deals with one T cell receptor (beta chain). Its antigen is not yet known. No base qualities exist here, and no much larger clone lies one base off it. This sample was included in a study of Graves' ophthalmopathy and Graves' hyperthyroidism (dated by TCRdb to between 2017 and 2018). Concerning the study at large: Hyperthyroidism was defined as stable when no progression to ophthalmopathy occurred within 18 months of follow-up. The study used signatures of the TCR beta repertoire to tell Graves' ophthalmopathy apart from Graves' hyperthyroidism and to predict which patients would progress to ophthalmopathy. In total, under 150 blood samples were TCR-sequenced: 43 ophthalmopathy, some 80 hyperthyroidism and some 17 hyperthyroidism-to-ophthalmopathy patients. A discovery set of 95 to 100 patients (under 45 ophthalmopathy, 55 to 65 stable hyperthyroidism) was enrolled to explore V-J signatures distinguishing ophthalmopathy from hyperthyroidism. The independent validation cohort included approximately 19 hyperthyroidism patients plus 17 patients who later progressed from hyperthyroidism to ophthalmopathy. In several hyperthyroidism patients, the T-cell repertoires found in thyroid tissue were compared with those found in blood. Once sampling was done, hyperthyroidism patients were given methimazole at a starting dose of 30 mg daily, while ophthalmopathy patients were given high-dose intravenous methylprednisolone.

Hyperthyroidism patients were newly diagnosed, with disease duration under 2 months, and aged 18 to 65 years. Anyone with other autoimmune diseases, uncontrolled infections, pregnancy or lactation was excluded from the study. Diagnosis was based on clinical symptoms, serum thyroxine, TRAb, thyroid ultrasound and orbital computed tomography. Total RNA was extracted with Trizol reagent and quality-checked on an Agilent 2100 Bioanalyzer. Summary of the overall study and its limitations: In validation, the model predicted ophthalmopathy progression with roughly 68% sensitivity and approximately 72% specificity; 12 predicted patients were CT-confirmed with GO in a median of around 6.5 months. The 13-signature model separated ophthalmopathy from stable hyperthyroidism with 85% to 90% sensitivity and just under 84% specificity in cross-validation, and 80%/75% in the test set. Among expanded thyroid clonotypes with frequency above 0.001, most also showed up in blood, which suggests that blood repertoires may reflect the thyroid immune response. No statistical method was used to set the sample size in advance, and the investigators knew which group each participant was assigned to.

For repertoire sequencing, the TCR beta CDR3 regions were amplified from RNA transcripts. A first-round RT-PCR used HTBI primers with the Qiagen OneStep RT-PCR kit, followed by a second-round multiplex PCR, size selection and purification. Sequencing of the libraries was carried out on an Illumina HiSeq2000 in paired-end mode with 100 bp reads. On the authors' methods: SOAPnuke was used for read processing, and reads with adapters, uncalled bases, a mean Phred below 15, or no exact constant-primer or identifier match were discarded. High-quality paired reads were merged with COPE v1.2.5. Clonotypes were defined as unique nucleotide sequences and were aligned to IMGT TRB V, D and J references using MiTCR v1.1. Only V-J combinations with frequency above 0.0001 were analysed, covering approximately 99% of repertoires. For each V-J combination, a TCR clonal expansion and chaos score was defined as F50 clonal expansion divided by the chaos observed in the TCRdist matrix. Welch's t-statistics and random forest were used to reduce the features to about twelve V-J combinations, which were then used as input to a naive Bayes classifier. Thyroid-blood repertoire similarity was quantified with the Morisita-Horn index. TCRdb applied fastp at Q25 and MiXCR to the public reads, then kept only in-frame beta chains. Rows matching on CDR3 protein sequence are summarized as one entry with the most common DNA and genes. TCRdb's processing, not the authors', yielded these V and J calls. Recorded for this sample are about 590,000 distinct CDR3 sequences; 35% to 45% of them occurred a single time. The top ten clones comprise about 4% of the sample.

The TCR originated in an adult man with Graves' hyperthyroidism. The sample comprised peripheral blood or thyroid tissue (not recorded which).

The nucleotide sequence reads TGTGCCAGCAGTGCCCGACAGGGGAGGAATCAGCCCCAGCATTTT. Translated, this is CASSARQGRNQPQHF. The V and J genes are TRBV6-1 and TRBJ1-5, and 8 junctional nucleotides match TRBD1. The germline V gene specifies MNHNS as CDR1 and SASEGT as CDR2. Trimming accounts for 4 bases at V and 4 bases at J, while the number of junction bases matched to no gene is 6. There are 15 amino acids in the CDR3, from cysteine to phenylalanine inclusive. The kept DNA is CDR3 alone, 45 bases in frame from the first base.